The rows below give T cell receptor beta chains drawn from one sample of a study of shared clonotypes between healthy human individuals. Method: immunoSEQ multiplex PCR; TCRdb's copy keeps in-frame clones and lacks some. The sample comprises about 2.3 million clones, approximately 95% of which are singletons, and under 0.45% rests with the top ten. Sequencing used naive CD4+ T cells from PBMCs. The source of these receptors is a young man in good health. Some clones in this sample may be carry-over from other donors' samples. Each CDR3 is given with its conserved first and last residue. A D gene is named only where the DNA matches it firmly. The size field is filled for only some rows; it gives once, few, many or a size class.

CDR3aa: CASSFTGARAGELFF
CDR3nt: TGTGCCAGCAGTTTTACGGGGGCCCGAGCCGGGGAGCTGTTTTTT
d_gene: NA
abundance: NA
j_gene: TRBJ2-2
v_gene: TRBV28

CDR3aa: CASSYGDSGPGYTF
CDR3nt: TGCGCCAGCAGCTACGGGGACAGTGGGCCTGGCTACACCTTC
d_gene: TRBD1
abundance: NA
j_gene: TRBJ1-2
v_gene: TRBV5-1

CDR3aa: CASSLPLREWAGELFF
CDR3nt: TGTGCCAGCAGCCTACCCCTCCGGGAGTGGGCCGGGGAGCTGTTTTTT
d_gene: NA
abundance: NA
j_gene: TRBJ2-2
v_gene: TRBV28

CDR3aa: CSVAPGFLNTEAFF
CDR3nt: TGCAGCGTTGCCCCTGGCTTCCTGAACACTGAAGCTTTCTTT
d_gene: NA
abundance: NA
j_gene: TRBJ1-1
v_gene: TRBV29-1

CDR3aa: CASSDRTGGAYEQYF
CDR3nt: TGCGCCAGCAGCGACCGGACAGGGGGCGCCTACGAGCAGTACTTC
d_gene: TRBD1
abundance: NA
j_gene: TRBJ2-7
v_gene: TRBV5-1

CDR3aa: CASSLAGVSYNEQFF
CDR3nt: TGTGCCAGCAGCTTGGCGGGAGTTTCCTACAATGAGCAGTTCTTC
d_gene: TRBD2
abundance: NA
j_gene: TRBJ2-1
v_gene: TRBV7-2

CDR3aa: CASSPPGAGMDEQFF
CDR3nt: TGTGCCAGCAGTCCGCCCGGGGCGGGTATGGATGAGCAGTTCTTC
d_gene: NA
abundance: NA
j_gene: TRBJ2-1
v_gene: TRBV28

CDR3aa: CASSQTIGLEGYQPQHF
CDR3nt: TGCGCCAGCAGCCAAACTATCGGCCTTGAGGGGTATCAGCCCCAGCATTTT
d_gene: NA
abundance: few
j_gene: TRBJ1-5
v_gene: TRBV4-1

CDR3aa: CASSEIGGGREKLFF
CDR3nt: TGTGCCAGCAGTGAAATCGGAGGTGGGAGGGAAAAACTGTTTTTT
d_gene: NA
abundance: NA
j_gene: TRBJ1-4
v_gene: TRBV25-1

CDR3aa: CASSRQDQNYGYTF
CDR3nt: TGTGCCAGCAGCAGACAGGATCAAAACTATGGCTACACCTTC
d_gene: NA
abundance: NA
j_gene: TRBJ1-2
v_gene: TRBV6-1

CDR3aa: CATRTSGKGELFF
CDR3nt: TGTGCGACCCGTACTAGCGGGAAGGGGGAGCTGTTTTTT
d_gene: NA
abundance: NA
j_gene: TRBJ2-2
v_gene: TRBV12-2

CDR3aa: CASRGQGAREQYF
CDR3nt: TGTGCCAGCAGGGGACAGGGGGCTCGCGAGCAGTACTTC
d_gene: TRBD1
abundance: once
j_gene: TRBJ2-7
v_gene: TRBV2

CDR3aa: CASSQEGGAGTSYNEQFF
CDR3nt: TGCGCCAGCAGCCAAGAGGGAGGGGCGGGAACCTCCTACAATGAGCAGTTCTTC
d_gene: TRBD2
abundance: NA
j_gene: TRBJ2-1
v_gene: TRBV4-3

CDR3aa: CASRGREGLWYEQYF
CDR3nt: TGCGCCAGCAGGGGTCGGGAGGGCTTGTGGTACGAGCAGTACTTC
d_gene: TRBD2
abundance: NA
j_gene: TRBJ2-7
v_gene: TRBV10-1

CDR3aa: CASSERPTLSYNEQFF
CDR3nt: TGTGCCAGCAGTGAACGCCCCACCCTTTCCTACAATGAGCAGTTCTTC
d_gene: NA
abundance: NA
j_gene: TRBJ2-1
v_gene: TRBV6-1

CDR3aa: CATSRTMDRGQPQHF
CDR3nt: TGTGCCACCAGCAGAACAATGGACAGGGGGCAGCCCCAGCATTTT
d_gene: TRBD1
abundance: few
j_gene: TRBJ1-5
v_gene: TRBV15

CDR3aa: CASSQGQGGEKLFF
CDR3nt: TGCGCCAGCAGCCAAGGACAGGGTGGAGAAAAACTGTTTTTT
d_gene: TRBD1
abundance: NA
j_gene: TRBJ1-4
v_gene: TRBV4-1

CDR3aa: CASSYGGKDTEAFF
CDR3nt: TGTGCCAGCAGTTACGGGGGGAAGGACACTGAAGCTTTCTTT
d_gene: NA
abundance: NA
j_gene: TRBJ1-1
v_gene: TRBV6-5

CDR3aa: CSVRGAFF
CDR3nt: TGCAGCGTCCGAGGAGCTTTCTTT
d_gene: NA
abundance: NA
j_gene: TRBJ1-1
v_gene: TRBV29-1

CDR3aa: CASTPVGPRGTEAFF
CDR3nt: TGTGCCAGCACCCCCGTGGGACCCCGAGGGACTGAAGCTTTCTTT
d_gene: NA
abundance: NA
j_gene: TRBJ1-1
v_gene: TRBV28

CDR3aa: CASSYSRLAVYNEQFF
CDR3nt: TGTGCCAGCAGTTACTCGAGGCTAGCGGTCTACAATGAGCAGTTCTTC
d_gene: TRBD2
abundance: NA
j_gene: TRBJ2-1
v_gene: TRBV6-5

CDR3aa: CASSLVLVSYNEQFF
CDR3nt: TGCGCCAGCAGCTTGGTGTTGGTTTCCTACAATGAGCAGTTCTTC
d_gene: NA
abundance: NA
j_gene: TRBJ2-1
v_gene: TRBV5-1

CDR3aa: CASSLAGTGGLTEAFF
CDR3nt: TGCGCCAGCAGCTTGGCCGGGACAGGGGGTCTCACTGAAGCTTTCTTT
d_gene: TRBD1
abundance: NA
j_gene: TRBJ1-1
v_gene: TRBV5-1

CDR3aa: CASSWGAARTYEQYF
CDR3nt: TGCGCCAGCAGCTGGGGGGCAGCGCGGACCTACGAGCAGTACTTC
d_gene: NA
abundance: NA
j_gene: TRBJ2-7
v_gene: TRBV5-1

CDR3aa: CASSRPGLAGVDEQFF
CDR3nt: TGCGCCAGCAGCCGTCCGGGACTAGCGGGAGTCGATGAGCAGTTCTTC
d_gene: TRBD2
abundance: NA
j_gene: TRBJ2-1
v_gene: TRBV5-1

CDR3aa: CASSAGAVGRVEQFF
CDR3nt: TGTGCCAGCAGTGCCGGGGCGGTGGGTCGGGTTGAGCAGTTCTTC
d_gene: NA
abundance: once
j_gene: TRBJ2-1
v_gene: TRBV28

CDR3aa: CASSPFYNEQFF
CDR3nt: TGTGCCAGCAGCCCTTTCTACAATGAGCAGTTCTTC
d_gene: NA
abundance: NA
j_gene: TRBJ2-1
v_gene: TRBV11-3

CDR3aa: CASSLAGPSYEQYF
CDR3nt: TGTGCCAGCAGTTTAGCAGGTCCCTCCTACGAGCAGTACTTC
d_gene: NA
abundance: NA
j_gene: TRBJ2-7
v_gene: TRBV28

CDR3aa: CASRDTFPYGYTF
CDR3nt: TGTGCCTCCAGGGATACCTTCCCCTATGGCTACACCTTC
d_gene: NA
abundance: NA
j_gene: TRBJ1-2
v_gene: TRBV28

CDR3aa: CASSVLGNTIYF
CDR3nt: TGTGCCAGCAGTGTTCTAGGAAACACCATATATTTT
d_gene: NA
abundance: few
j_gene: TRBJ1-3
v_gene: TRBV6-1

CDR3aa: CASREQGIQPQHF
CDR3nt: TGTGCCAGCAGGGAACAGGGGATTCAGCCCCAGCATTTT
d_gene: TRBD1
abundance: once
j_gene: TRBJ1-5
v_gene: TRBV2

CDR3aa: CSVEDPGQGNQPQHF
CDR3nt: TGCAGCGTTGAAGACCCGGGACAGGGCAATCAGCCCCAGCATTTT
d_gene: TRBD1
abundance: NA
j_gene: TRBJ1-5
v_gene: TRBV29-1

CDR3aa: CASSSPPGSRLTDTQYF
CDR3nt: TGTGCCAGCAGCTCGCCGCCGGGGTCCCGCCTCACAGATACGCAGTATTTT
d_gene: NA
abundance: NA
j_gene: TRBJ2-3
v_gene: TRBV7-2

CDR3aa: CSVPYGGSTEAFF
CDR3nt: TGCAGCGTCCCGTATGGGGGAAGCACTGAAGCTTTCTTT
d_gene: NA
abundance: NA
j_gene: TRBJ1-1
v_gene: TRBV29-1

CDR3aa: CASSLVSGSYEQYF
CDR3nt: TGTGCCAGCTCCTTGGTCAGCGGCTCCTACGAGCAGTACTTC
d_gene: NA
abundance: NA
j_gene: TRBJ2-7
v_gene: TRBV28

CDR3aa: CASSEAAAGVYYEQYF
CDR3nt: TGTGCCAGCAGTGAAGCGGCAGCAGGCGTTTACTACGAGCAGTACTTC
d_gene: NA
abundance: NA
j_gene: TRBJ2-7
v_gene: TRBV6-1

CDR3aa: CASMRTAQVLGTYQETQYF
CDR3nt: TGCGCCAGCATGAGGACGGCCCAGGTTTTGGGAACCTACCAAGAGACCCAGTACTTC
d_gene: NA
abundance: once
j_gene: TRBJ2-5
v_gene: TRBV5-1

CDR3aa: CASSWGTDTQYF
CDR3nt: TGTGCCAGCAGTTGGGGCACAGATACGCAGTATTTT
d_gene: NA
abundance: NA
j_gene: TRBJ2-3
v_gene: TRBV6-6

CDR3aa: CASSRTGSYNEQFF
CDR3nt: TGCGCCAGCAGCCGTACGGGCTCCTACAATGAGCAGTTCTTC
d_gene: NA
abundance: NA
j_gene: TRBJ2-1
v_gene: TRBV4-3

CDR3aa: CASSRTGTRGGELFF
CDR3nt: TGTGCCAGCAGTCGCACCGGGACTCGGGGCGGGGAGCTGTTTTTT
d_gene: NA
abundance: once
j_gene: TRBJ2-2
v_gene: TRBV7-2

CDR3aa: CASSLAGRVIDIQYF
CDR3nt: TGTGCCAGCAGTTTGGCGGGGCGGGTTATTGACATTCAGTACTTC
d_gene: NA
abundance: NA
j_gene: TRBJ2-4
v_gene: TRBV28

CDR3aa: CASSPQGSGKLFF
CDR3nt: TGTGCCAGCTCACCACAGGGGTCCGGGAAACTGTTTTTT
d_gene: NA
abundance: NA
j_gene: TRBJ1-4
v_gene: TRBV18

CDR3aa: CASSLGLRPGTYEQYF
CDR3nt: TGCGCCAGCAGCTTGGGCCTCAGACCGGGTACCTACGAGCAGTACTTC
d_gene: NA
abundance: NA
j_gene: TRBJ2-7
v_gene: TRBV5-1

CDR3aa: CASSPPQAGGTYEQYF
CDR3nt: TGTGCCAGCAGTCCACCCCAGGCGGGAGGTACCTACGAGCAGTACTTC
d_gene: TRBD2
abundance: NA
j_gene: TRBJ2-7
v_gene: TRBV28

CDR3aa: CASSPVFGGGTDTQYF
CDR3nt: TGCGCCAGCAGCCCGGTATTTGGAGGGGGCACAGATACGCAGTATTTT
d_gene: NA
abundance: NA
j_gene: TRBJ2-3
v_gene: TRBV5-1

CDR3aa: CASSPEGGQGAYGYTF
CDR3nt: TGTGCCAGCTCACCCGAGGGTGGACAGGGGGCCTATGGCTACACCTTC
d_gene: TRBD1
abundance: NA
j_gene: TRBJ1-2
v_gene: TRBV18

CDR3aa: CASSQTGGGTTEAFF
CDR3nt: TGTGCCAGCAGCCAAACGGGTGGGGGTACCACTGAAGCTTTCTTT
d_gene: NA
abundance: NA
j_gene: TRBJ1-1
v_gene: TRBV7-9

CDR3aa: CASSFRTGGTDTQYF
CDR3nt: TGTGCCAGCAGCTTCAGGACAGGGGGCACAGATACGCAGTATTTT
d_gene: TRBD1
abundance: NA
j_gene: TRBJ2-3
v_gene: TRBV7-2

CDR3aa: CASSQDGVVETQYF
CDR3nt: TGTGCCAGCAGCCAAGATGGAGTAGTGGAGACCCAGTACTTC
d_gene: NA
abundance: NA
j_gene: TRBJ2-5
v_gene: TRBV4-2

CDR3aa: CASSLLGQPQHF
CDR3nt: TGTGCCAGCAGTTTATTGGGTCAGCCCCAGCATTTT
d_gene: NA
abundance: few
j_gene: TRBJ1-5
v_gene: TRBV28

CDR3aa: CASSLFQANTGELFF
CDR3nt: TGTGCCAGCAGCTTATTTCAGGCCAACACCGGGGAGCTGTTTTTT
d_gene: NA
abundance: NA
j_gene: TRBJ2-2
v_gene: TRBV7-3

CDR3aa: CASSPGQGAYNEQFF
CDR3nt: TGTGCCAGCTCACCAGGGCAGGGGGCCTACAATGAGCAGTTCTTC
d_gene: TRBD1
abundance: NA
j_gene: TRBJ2-1
v_gene: TRBV18

CDR3aa: CASSLAGRGADEQFF
CDR3nt: TGCGCCAGCAGCTTGGCCGGGCGGGGGGCCGATGAGCAGTTCTTC
d_gene: TRBD2
abundance: NA
j_gene: TRBJ2-1
v_gene: TRBV5-1

CDR3aa: CASSEAAAYNEQFF
CDR3nt: TGTGCCAGTTCGGAGGCGGCTGCCTACAATGAGCAGTTCTTC
d_gene: NA
abundance: once
j_gene: TRBJ2-1
v_gene: TRBV19